This T cell receptor beta chain was sequenced during a study of read filtering for tumor transcriptome and immune sequencing. This clonotype was counted at least ten times. From around 440 ng of RNA, a library with molecular barcoded alpha/delta and beta/gamma adaptors was made. TCRdb recomputed calls from the reads with MiXCR, one row per CDR3 protein. The sample yields tens of thousands of distinct CDR3 sequences, 20% seen once. The CDR3 has 18 residues. The ends were cut back, 2 bases at V and 4 bases at J, with 22 bases in the middle. CDR1 and CDR2 from the germline V gene are ENHRY and SYGVKD. The sequenced sample consisted of a population of CD138-negative cells sorted from bone marrow. The clonotype comes from a donor at least 40 years old with multiple myeloma. The chain combines TRBV10-3 with TRBJ2-3; D tentatively fits TRBD1 or TRBD2 (6 bases each). DNA of the CDR3: TGTGCCATCAGTGAGAACACGGGGGCTAGCGAGTCAGCAGATACGCAGTATTTT. As protein: CAISENTGASESADTQYF.